This passage covers 15 T cell receptor beta chains from one sample sequenced in a study of cytomegalovirus exposure and HLA in healthy donors. It was with 60 Vbeta and 13 Jbeta primers that the PCR ran. The repertoire was sequenced with immunoSEQ multiplex PCR; TCRdb's copy has only in-frame clones and lacks some. This table has 130,000 to 150,000 clones, about 84% appearing once. The sequenced material came from PBMCs. These receptors all come from a male donor in good health and CMV-seronegative.

This clone was observed a few times. The CDR3 spells CASSYSGQGAPVEAFF. The CDR3 coding sequence is TGTGCCAGCAGTTACTCAGGACAGGGGGCGCCGGTAGAGGCTTTCTTT. The gene calls are TRBV6-6 and TRBJ1-1, with 11 bases aligning to TRBD1. CDR3 length: 16 amino acids. V was clipped by 0 bases and J by 11 bases; unmatched bases: 11. Germline V gene data show CDR1 as MNHNY and CDR2 as SVGAGI (reference sequence).

The chain recombines TRBV7-3 with TRBJ2-5; no clear D. TRBJ2-7 matches the DNA end more closely, so the J call is doubtful. This CDR3 is built from 17 residues. Germline assignment: CDR1 SGHTA and CDR2 FQGTGA. The CDR3 bases are TGTGCCAGCAGCTCCCCTCCCCTGGGCAGCCCTCCCTACGAGCAGTACTTC. Translating gives CASSSPPLGSPPYEQYF.

This clone was observed a handful of times. The chain is built from TRBV2 and TRBJ2-1, with TRBD1 matching 8 bases. After removal of 5 bases from V and 2 bases from J, the junction contained 11 bases not matched to a gene. The CDR3 is 17 residues long. Germline V gene sequence: CDR1 SNHLY, CDR2 FYNNEI. Here the CDR3 DNA reads TGTGCCAGCAGTAGCAATCCTCCGACAGGGGCCTACAATGAGCAGTTCTTC. Encoded protein: CASSSNPPTGAYNEQFF.

This chain links TRBV7-6 with TRBJ1-4; 8 bases agree with TRBD1. V lost 2 bases to trimming and J lost 8 bases; unmatched junction nucleotides: 7. CDR3 size: 15 residues. Germline values: CDR1 SGHVS, CDR2 FNYEAQ. CDR3 nucleotides: TGTGCCAGCAGCTTAAGACCGGGACAGGAGGAAAAACTGTTTTTT. Its translation: CASSLRPGQEEKLFF.

The chain combines TRBV9 with TRBJ1-3; possibly TRBD1 for D (5 bases). The ends were cut back, 1 base at V and 0 bases at J, with 11 bases in the middle. The CDR3 extends over 16 amino acids. Per germline, CDR1 SGDLS and CDR2 YYNGEE. Here the CDR3 reads CASSVTRETSGNTIYF. Written as DNA, the CDR3 is TGTGCCAGCAGCGTAACCAGGGAAACCTCTGGAAACACCATATATTTT.

CDR3 loop: CAWNEGQGGNQPQHF. The CDR3 DNA reads as TGTGCCTGGAACGAGGGACAGGGTGGCAATCAGCCCCAGCATTTT. The V call is TRBV30, the J call TRBJ1-5, with 9 bases that match TRBD1. The CDR3 length is 15 residues. V gave up 4 bases and J gave up 2 bases; unmatched junction bases: 6. Germline V gene lookup returns CDR1 GTSNPN and CDR2 SVGIG (reference sequence).

The chain recombines TRBV5-6 with TRBJ2-2, with D possibly TRBD2 on 5 matching bases. Germline-derived CDR1 and CDR2 are SGHDT and YYEEEE. The CDR3 is made up of 16 amino acids. With 2 bases removed from V and 2 bases from J, the gap between germline ends came to 13 bases. The CDR3 reads CASSFRTRPNTGELFF. As DNA, the CDR3 is TGTGCCAGCAGCTTCCGTACTAGACCTAACACCGGGGAGCTGTTTTTT. The full variable domain, with the rest looked up from reference TRBV5-6 and TRBJ2-2, is DAGVTQSPTHLIKTRGQQVTLRCSPKSGHDTVSWYQQALGQGPQFIFQYYEEEERQRGNFPDRFSGHQFPNYSSELNVNALLLGDSALYLCASSFRTRPNTGELFFGEGSRLTVL.

V gene TRBV6-5 combines with J gene TRBJ1-5; 8 positions match TRBD1. The CDR3 length is 13 residues. J lost 6 bases, V lost 8 bases, and 6 bases had no gene match. From germline, CDR1 is MNHEY and CDR2 SVGAGI. CDR3 region: CASQQGGAQPQHF. As DNA, the CDR3 is TGTGCCAGCCAACAGGGGGGGGCTCAGCCCCAGCATTTT.

V and J are TRBV19 and TRBJ1-5; 8 bases map to TRBD1. Losses at the gene ends were 5 bases for V and 4 bases for J; bases not matched to a gene: 7. Germline values: CDR1 LNHDA, CDR2 SQIVND (reference sequence). The CDR3 contains 15 residues. CDR3 in amino acids: CASSPDREWNQPQHF. CDR3 in DNA: TGTGCCAGTAGTCCGGACAGGGAGTGGAATCAGCCCCAGCATTTT.

The chain has TRBV27 and TRBJ1-5, with D possibly being TRBD1 (5 bases). CDR1 is MNHEY, CDR2 SMNVEV, per germline (reference sequence). The CDR3 loop spans 13 amino acids. Between the trimmed V and J ends, which lost 6 bases and 4 bases, there was a span of 10 bases. In nucleotides, the CDR3 is TGTGCCAGCAGGGGGCTGGGGAATCAGCCCCAGCATTTT. It yields the protein CASRGLGNQPQHF.

V gene TRBV6-6 combines with J gene TRBJ1-1, with 10 positions matching TRBD1. After removal of 6 bases from V and 5 bases from J, the junction contained 9 bases not matched to a gene. Germline CDR1 is MNHNY and CDR2 is SVGAGI (reference sequence). This CDR3 contains 15 residues. Here the CDR3 reads CASSRLGQGSTEAFF. The CDR3 DNA is TGTGCCAGCAGCCGCCTGGGACAGGGGTCAACTGAAGCTTTCTTT.

The chain uses TRBV7-3 and TRBJ2-2; D is perhaps TRBD2 (6 bases). This CDR3 is 14 amino acids long. Germline lookup yields CDR1 SGHTA and CDR2 FQGTGA. V shed 4 bases and J shed 6 bases, with 12 bases lying between them. DNA of the CDR3: TGTGCCAGCAGCTCTGGGGGAGGCTCCGGGGAGCTGTTTTTT. Protein sequence: CASSSGGGSGELFF.

The CDR3 sequence is CASSQGQFYGYTF. CDR3 nucleotide sequence: TGCGCCAGCAGCCAAGGACAGTTCTATGGCTACACCTTC. V and J are TRBV4-3 and TRBJ1-2; possible D gene TRBD1, 5 bases. CDR1 LGHNA and CDR2 YSLEER come from the germline V gene. V lost 1 base, J lost 4 bases, and 7 bases lay in between. The length of the CDR3 is 13 residues.

This clone was seen more than once but under ten times. The rearrangement joins TRBV10-3 to TRBJ1-2, with 10 bases aligning to TRBD1. The length of the CDR3 is 14 residues. The V and J ends lost 2 bases and 7 bases, in that order; junction bases with no gene match: 4. Germline assignment: CDR1 ENHRY and CDR2 SYGVKD. The CDR3 loop reads CAISEDRGPGGYTF. In DNA form, the CDR3 reads TGTGCCATCAGTGAGGACAGGGGGCCGGGTGGCTACACCTTC.

The chain employs TRBV6-1 and TRBJ1-5; perhaps TRBD1 as D (5 bases). This CDR3 spans 15 amino acids. The germline V and J ends were trimmed by 2 bases and 2 bases, with 10 bases remaining between them. Germline V CDR1 and CDR2: MNHNS, SASEGT. In DNA form, the CDR3 reads TGTGCCAGCAGTGAAAATGAAGGGGGCAATCAGCCCCAGCATTTT. It codes for CASSENEGGNQPQHF.